This T cell receptor (beta chain) was identified in a study of identical twins. The CDR3 spans 16 residues. Trimming stripped 3 bases from V and 2 bases from J, with 14 bases between. Germline V CDR1 and CDR2: KGHDR, SFDVKD. Carrying unique molecular identifiers, the cDNA also gained a universal primer site through template switching. MiXCR, applied by TCRdb to the 5' RACE reads, yields one record per CDR3 protein. This sample carries hundreds of thousands of distinct CDR3 sequences, over 5% of them seen once, and the ten largest clones take around 1.9%. Study-wide results and caveats: Alpha sequences out of frame and shared by twins had excess low generation probability. Abundant cord blood beta clonotypes carried fewer insertions; memory repertoires showed none. Zero-insertion analyses might be partly confounded by invariant T cells like MAIT and iNKT.

Many counts were recorded for this clonotype. Its specificity is unknown. This rearrangement joins TRBV24-1 to TRBJ2-3; TRBD2 is a possible D gene (6 bases). The TCR comes from a man younger than 35 in good health. Source material: naive T cells sorted from blood. CDR3 coding DNA: TGTGCCACCAGTGATATCGGAGGGTACAACACAGATACGCAGTATTTT. It yields the protein CATSDIGGYNTDTQYF.